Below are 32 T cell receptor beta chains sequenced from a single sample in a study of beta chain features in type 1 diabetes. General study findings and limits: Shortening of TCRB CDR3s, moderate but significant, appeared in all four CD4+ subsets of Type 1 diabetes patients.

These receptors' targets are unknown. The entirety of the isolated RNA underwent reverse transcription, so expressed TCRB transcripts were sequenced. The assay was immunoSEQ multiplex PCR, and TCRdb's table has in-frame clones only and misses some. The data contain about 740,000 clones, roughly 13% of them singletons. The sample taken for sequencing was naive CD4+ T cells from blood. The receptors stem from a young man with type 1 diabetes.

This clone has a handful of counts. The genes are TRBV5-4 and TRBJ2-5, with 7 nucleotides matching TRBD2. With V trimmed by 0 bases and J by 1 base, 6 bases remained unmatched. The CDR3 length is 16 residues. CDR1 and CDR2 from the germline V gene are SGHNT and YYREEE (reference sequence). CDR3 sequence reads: CASSLEGRGSQETQYF. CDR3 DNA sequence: TGTGCCAGCAGCTTGGAGGGGCGGGGGAGCCAAGAGACCCAGTACTTC. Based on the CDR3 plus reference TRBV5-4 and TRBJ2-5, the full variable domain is ETGVTQSPTHLIKTRGQQVTLRCSSQSGHNTVSWYQQALGQGPQFIFQYYREEENGRGNFPPRFSGLQFPNYSSELNVNALELDDSALYLCASSLEGRGSQETQYFGPGTRLLVL.

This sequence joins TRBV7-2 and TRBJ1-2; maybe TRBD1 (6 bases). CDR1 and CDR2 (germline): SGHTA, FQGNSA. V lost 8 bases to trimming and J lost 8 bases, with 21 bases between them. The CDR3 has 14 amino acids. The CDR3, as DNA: TGTGCCAGCTGTCAAAGGGTTGGTCAGGGGGGCTACACCTTC. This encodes CASCQRVGQGGYTF.

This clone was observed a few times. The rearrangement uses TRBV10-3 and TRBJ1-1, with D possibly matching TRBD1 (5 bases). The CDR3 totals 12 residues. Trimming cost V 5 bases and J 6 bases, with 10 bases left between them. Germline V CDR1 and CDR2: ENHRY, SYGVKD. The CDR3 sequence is CAISPGEPEAFF. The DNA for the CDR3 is TGTGCCATCAGTCCGGGGGAACCTGAAGCTTTCTTT.

CDR3 sequence (DNA): TGTGCCTGGGGTAGGACCGAGGGGACCCAGTACTTC. Amino acids: CAWGRTEGTQYF. This rearrangement joins TRBV30 to TRBJ2-5; tentatively, D is TRBD2 (5 bases). Germline V gene lookup returns CDR1 GTSNPN and CDR2 SVGIG (reference sequence). The CDR3 has 12 residues. V was clipped by 5 bases and J by 7 bases, with 14 bases between them.

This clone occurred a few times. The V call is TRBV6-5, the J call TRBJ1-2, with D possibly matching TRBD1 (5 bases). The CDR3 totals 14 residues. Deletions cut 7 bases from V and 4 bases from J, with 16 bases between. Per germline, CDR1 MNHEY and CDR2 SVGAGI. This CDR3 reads CASIPGGGGYGYTF. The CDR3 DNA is TGTGCCAGCATCCCGGGCGGCGGGGGCTATGGCTACACCTTC.

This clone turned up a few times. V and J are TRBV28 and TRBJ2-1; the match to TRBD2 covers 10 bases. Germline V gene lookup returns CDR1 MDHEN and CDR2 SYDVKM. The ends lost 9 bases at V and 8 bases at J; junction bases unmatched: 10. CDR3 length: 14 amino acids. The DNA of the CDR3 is TGTGCCAGTACCCAGCGGGGGGGCCCCGATGAGCAGTTCTTC. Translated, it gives CASTQRGGPDEQFF. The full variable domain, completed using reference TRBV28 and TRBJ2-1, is DVKVTQSSRYLVKRTGEKVFLECVQDMDHENMFWYRQDPGLGLRLIYFSYDVKMKEKGDIPEGYSVSREKKERFSLILESASTNQTSMYLCASTQRGGPDEQFFGPGTRLTVL.

The CDR3 is CASSYRFSWDYGYTF. The CDR3 bases are TGTGCCAGCAGTTACCGGTTCAGCTGGGACTATGGCTACACCTTC. This sequence joins TRBV6-5 and TRBJ1-2; D gene ambiguous. The germline CDR1 and CDR2 sequences are MNHEY and SVGAGI. V was trimmed by 2 bases and J by 3 bases, leaving 13 bases between them. The CDR3 is 15 amino acids.

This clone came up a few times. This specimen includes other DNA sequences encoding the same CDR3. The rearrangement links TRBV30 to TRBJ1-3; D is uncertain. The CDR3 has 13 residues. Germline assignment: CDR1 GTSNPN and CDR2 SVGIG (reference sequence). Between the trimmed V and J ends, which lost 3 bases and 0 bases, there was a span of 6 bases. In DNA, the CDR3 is TGTGCCTGGAGCACCTCCTCTGGAAACACCATATATTTT. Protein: CAWSTSSGNTIYF.

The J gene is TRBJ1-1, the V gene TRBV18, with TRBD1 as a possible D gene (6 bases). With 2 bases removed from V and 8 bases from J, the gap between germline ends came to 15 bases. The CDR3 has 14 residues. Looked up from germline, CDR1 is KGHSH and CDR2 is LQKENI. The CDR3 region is CASSPRQELPEAFF. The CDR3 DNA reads TGTGCCAGCTCACCAAGACAGGAGCTACCCGAAGCTTTCTTT.

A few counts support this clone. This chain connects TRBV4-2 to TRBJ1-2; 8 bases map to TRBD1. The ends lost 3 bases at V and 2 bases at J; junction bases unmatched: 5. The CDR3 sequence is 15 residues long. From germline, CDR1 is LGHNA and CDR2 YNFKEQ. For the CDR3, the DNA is TGTGCCAGCAGCCAGAGGACAGGGCTAAACTATGGCTACACCTTC. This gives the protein CASSQRTGLNYGYTF.

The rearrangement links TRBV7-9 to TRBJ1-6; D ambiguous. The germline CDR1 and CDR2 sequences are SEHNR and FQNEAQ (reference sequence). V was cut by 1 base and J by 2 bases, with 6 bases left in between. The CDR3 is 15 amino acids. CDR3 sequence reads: CASSLGATYNSPLHF. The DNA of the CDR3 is TGTGCCAGCAGCTTAGGAGCCACCTATAATTCACCCCTCCACTTT.

CDR3 in amino acids: CASSYSNGAEGYEQYF. The CDR3 nucleotides are TGTGCCAGCAGTTACTCCAACGGTGCCGAGGGCTACGAGCAGTACTTC. The rearrangement links TRBV6-5 to TRBJ2-7, with D possibly TRBD2 on 5 matching bases. The V end was cut by 0 bases, the J end by 3 bases, with 15 bases between. From germline, CDR1 is MNHEY and CDR2 SVGAGI. The length of the CDR3 is 16 residues.

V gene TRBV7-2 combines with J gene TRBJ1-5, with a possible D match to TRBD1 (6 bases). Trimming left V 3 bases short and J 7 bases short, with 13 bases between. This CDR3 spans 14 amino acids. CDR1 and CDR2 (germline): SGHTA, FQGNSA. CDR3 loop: CASSFLGGGQPQHF. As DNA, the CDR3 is TGTGCCAGCAGCTTCCTAGGGGGAGGGCAGCCCCAGCATTTT. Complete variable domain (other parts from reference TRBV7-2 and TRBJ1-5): GAGVSQSPSNKVTEKGKDVELRCDPISGHTALYWYRQSLGQGLEFLIYFQGNSAPDKSGLPSDRFSAERTGGSVSTLTIQRTQQEDSAVYLCASSFLGGGQPQHFGDGTRLSIL.

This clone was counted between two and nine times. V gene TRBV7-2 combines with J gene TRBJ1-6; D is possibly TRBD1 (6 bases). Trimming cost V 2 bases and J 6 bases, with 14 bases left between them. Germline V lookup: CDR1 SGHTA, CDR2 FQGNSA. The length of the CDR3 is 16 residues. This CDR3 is CASSLQGTIVNSPLHF. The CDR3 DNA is TGTGCCAGCAGCTTACAGGGGACTATCGTTAATTCACCCCTCCACTTT.

The CDR3 DNA reads TGTGCCATCAGTGACCCGTTCGATGAGCAGTTCTTC. Protein: CAISDPFDEQFF. The chain has TRBV10-3 and TRBJ2-1; D is ambiguous. The CDR3 is 12 amino acids. CDR1 is ENHRY, CDR2 SYGVKD, per germline. V lost 3 bases to trimming and J lost 8 bases, with 8 bases between them.

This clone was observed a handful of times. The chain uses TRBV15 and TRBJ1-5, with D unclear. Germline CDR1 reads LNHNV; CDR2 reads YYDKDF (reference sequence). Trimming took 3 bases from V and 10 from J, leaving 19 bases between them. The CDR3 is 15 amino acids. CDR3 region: CATSRRAVEGNPQHF. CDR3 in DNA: TGTGCCACCAGCAGGCGAGCTGTGGAAGGGAATCCCCAGCATTTT.

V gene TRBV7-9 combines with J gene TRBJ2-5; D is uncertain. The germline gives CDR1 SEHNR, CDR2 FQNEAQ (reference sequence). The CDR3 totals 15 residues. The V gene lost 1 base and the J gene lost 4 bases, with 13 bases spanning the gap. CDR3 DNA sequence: TGTGCCAGCAGCTTAGTTGGCGCCCTGGGAGAGACCCAGTACTTC. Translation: CASSLVGALGETQYF. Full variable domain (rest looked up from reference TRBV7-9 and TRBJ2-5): DTGVSQNPRHKITKRGQNVTFRCDPISEHNRLYWYRQTLGQGPEFLTYFQNEAQLEKSRLLSDRFSAERPKGSFSTLEIQRTEQGDSAMYLCASSLVGALGETQYFGPGTRLLVL.

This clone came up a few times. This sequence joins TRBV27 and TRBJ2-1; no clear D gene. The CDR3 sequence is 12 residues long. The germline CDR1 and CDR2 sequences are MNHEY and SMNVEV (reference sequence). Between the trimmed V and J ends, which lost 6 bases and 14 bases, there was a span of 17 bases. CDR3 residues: CASRGTARKEFF. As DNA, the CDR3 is TGTGCCAGCAGGGGTACAGCTAGAAAGGAGTTCTTC.

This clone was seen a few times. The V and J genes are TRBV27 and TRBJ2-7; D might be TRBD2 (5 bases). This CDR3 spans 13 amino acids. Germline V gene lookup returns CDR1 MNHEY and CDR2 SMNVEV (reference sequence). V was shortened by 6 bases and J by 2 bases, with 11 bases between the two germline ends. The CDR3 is CASSRESAYEQYF. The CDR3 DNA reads TGTGCCAGCAGCCGGGAAAGTGCCTACGAGCAGTACTTC.

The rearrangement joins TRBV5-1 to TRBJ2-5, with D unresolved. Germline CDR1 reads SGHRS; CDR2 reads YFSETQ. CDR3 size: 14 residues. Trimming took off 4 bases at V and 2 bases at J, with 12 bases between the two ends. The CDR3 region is CASSQLAQQETQYF. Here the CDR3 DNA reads TGCGCCAGCAGCCAGCTGGCCCAGCAAGAGACCCAGTACTTC. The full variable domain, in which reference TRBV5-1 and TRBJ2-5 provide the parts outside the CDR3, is KAGVTQTPRYLIKTRGQQVTLSCSPISGHRSVSWYQQTPGQGLQFLFEYFSETQRNKGNFPGRFSGRQFSNSRSEMNVSTLELGDSALYLCASSQLAQQETQYFGPGTRLLVL.

The CDR3 region has the DNA TGTGCCAGCAGCATGATAAGGGGAGGAGAGACCCAGTACTTC. Residues: CASSMIRGGETQYF. The rearrangement joins TRBV14 to TRBJ2-5; TRBD2 might be the D (6 bases). The CDR3 extends over 14 amino acids. Germline CDR1 and CDR2: SGHDN and FVKESK. Trimming stripped 5 bases from V and 4 bases from J, with 14 bases between.

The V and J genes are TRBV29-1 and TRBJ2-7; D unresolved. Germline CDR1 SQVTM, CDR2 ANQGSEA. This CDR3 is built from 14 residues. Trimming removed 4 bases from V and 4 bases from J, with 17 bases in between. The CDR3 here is CSVGGMGQRYEQYF. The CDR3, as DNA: TGCAGCGTTGGGGGAATGGGTCAAAGATACGAGCAGTACTTC.

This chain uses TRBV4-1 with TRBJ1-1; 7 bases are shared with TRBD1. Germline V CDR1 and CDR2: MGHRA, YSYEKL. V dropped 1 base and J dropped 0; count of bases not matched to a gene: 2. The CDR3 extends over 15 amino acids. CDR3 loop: CASSQATGLNTEAFF. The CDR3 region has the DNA TGCGCCAGCAGCCAAGCGACAGGGTTGAACACTGAAGCTTTCTTT.

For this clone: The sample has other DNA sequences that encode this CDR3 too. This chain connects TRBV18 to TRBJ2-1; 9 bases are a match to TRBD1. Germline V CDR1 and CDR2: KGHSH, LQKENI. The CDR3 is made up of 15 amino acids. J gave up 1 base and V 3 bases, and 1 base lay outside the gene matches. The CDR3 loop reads CASSPGQGSYNEQFF. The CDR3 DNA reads TGTGCCAGCTCACCGGGACAGGGATCCTACAATGAGCAGTTCTTC.

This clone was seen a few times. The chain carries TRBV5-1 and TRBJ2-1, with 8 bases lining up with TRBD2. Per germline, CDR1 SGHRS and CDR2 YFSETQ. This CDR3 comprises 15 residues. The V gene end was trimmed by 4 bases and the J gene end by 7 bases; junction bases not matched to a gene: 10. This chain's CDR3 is CASSPSGGSPNEQFF. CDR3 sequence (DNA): TGCGCCAGCAGCCCCAGCGGGGGTTCCCCTAATGAGCAGTTCTTC.

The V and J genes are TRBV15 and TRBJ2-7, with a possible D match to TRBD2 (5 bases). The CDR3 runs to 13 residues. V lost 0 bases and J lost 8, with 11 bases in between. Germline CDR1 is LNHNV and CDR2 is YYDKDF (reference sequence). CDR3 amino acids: CATSRDRLAQQYF. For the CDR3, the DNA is TGTGCCACCAGCAGAGATCGGCTAGCCCAGCAGTACTTC.

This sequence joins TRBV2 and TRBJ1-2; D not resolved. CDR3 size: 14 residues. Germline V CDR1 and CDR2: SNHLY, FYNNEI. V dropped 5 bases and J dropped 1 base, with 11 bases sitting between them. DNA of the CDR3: TGTGCCAGCAGTTCGACGTTGGGTAACTATGGCTACACCTTC. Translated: CASSSTLGNYGYTF. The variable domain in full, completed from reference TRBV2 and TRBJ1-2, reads EPEVTQTPSHQVTQMGQEVILRCVPISNHLYFYWYRQILGQKVEFLVSFYNNEISEKSEIFDDQFSVERPDGSNFTLKIRSTKLEDSAMYFCASSSTLGNYGYTFGSGTRLTVV.

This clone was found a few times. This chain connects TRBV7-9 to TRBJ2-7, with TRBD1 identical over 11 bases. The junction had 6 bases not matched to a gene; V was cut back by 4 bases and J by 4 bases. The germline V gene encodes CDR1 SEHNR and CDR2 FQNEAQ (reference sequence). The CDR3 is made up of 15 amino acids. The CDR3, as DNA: TGTGCCAGCAGCTCCCCGGACAGGGGGCCGTACGAGCAGTACTTC. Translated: CASSSPDRGPYEQYF.

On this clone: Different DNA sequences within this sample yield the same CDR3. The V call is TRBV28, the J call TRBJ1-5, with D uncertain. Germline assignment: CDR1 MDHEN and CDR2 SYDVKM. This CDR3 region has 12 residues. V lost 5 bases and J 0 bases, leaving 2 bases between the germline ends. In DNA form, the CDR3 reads TGTGCCAGCAGTCGTAGCAATCAGCCCCAGCATTTT. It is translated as CASSRSNQPQHF.

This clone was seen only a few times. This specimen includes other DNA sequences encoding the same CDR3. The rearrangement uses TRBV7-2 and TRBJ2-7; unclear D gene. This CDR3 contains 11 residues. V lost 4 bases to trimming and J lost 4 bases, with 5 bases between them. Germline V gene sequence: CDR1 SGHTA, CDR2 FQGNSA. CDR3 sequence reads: CASSSAYEQYF. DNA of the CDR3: TGTGCCAGCAGCTCTGCTTACGAGCAGTACTTC. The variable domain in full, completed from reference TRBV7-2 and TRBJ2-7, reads GAGVSQSPSNKVTEKGKDVELRCDPISGHTALYWYRQSLGQGLEFLIYFQGNSAPDKSGLPSDRFSAERTGGSVSTLTIQRTQQEDSAVYLCASSSAYEQYFGPGTRLTVT.

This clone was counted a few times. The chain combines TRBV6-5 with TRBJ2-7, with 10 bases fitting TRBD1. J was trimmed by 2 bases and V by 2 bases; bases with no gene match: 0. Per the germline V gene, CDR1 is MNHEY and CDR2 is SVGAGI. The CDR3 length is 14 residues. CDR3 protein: CASSYDRGPYEQYF. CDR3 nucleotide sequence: TGTGCCAGCAGTTACGACAGGGGGCCCTACGAGCAGTACTTC.

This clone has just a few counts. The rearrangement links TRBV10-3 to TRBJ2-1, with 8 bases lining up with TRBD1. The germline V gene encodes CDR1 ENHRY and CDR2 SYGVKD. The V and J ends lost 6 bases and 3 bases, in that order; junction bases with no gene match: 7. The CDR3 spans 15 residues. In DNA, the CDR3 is TGTGCCATCAGAGGACAGGGCACTGGCTACAATGAGCAGTTCTTC. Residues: CAIRGQGTGYNEQFF.